This record looks at one T cell receptor (beta chain) sequence and its context. The data belong to a study of T cells in Graves' hyperthyroidism and ophthalmopathy. The investigators amplified TCR beta CDR3 regions from RNA transcripts. The primer set for the first-round RT-PCR of the TCR CDR3 was HTBI. TCRdb reanalysed the multiplex PCR reads using MiXCR and keeps one entry per CDR3 protein. The sample holds 500,000 to 750,000 distinct CDR3 sequences, about 15% seen once. Source material: blood. The source is a woman aged 25 to 39 with Graves' hyperthyroidism.

The CDR3 protein is CASSYKRFGEQFF. The CDR3 coding sequence is TGTGCCAGCAGTTACAAACGGTTTGGTGAGCAGTTCTTC. This chain connects TRBV6-5 to TRBJ2-1; the D is unclear. CDR1 MNHEY and CDR2 SVGAGI come from the germline V gene. With 2 bases removed from V and 9 bases from J, the gap between germline ends came to 11 bases. This CDR3 is built from 13 residues.